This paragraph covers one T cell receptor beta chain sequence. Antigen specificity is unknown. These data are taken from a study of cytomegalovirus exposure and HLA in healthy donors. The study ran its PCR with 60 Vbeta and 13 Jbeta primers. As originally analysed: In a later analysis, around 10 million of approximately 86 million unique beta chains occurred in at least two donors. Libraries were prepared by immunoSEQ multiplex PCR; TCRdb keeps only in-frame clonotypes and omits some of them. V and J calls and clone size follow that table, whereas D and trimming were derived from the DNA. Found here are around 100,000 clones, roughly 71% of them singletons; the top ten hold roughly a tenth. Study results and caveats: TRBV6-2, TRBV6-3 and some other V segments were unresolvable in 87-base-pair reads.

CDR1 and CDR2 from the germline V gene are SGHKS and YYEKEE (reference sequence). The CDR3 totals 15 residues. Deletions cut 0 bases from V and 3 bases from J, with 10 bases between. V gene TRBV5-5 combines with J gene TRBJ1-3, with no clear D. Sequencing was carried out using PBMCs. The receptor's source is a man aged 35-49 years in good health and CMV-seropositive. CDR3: CASSLGQVGGNTIYF. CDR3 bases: TGTGCCAGCAGCTTGGGGCAGGTCGGTGGAAACACCATATATTTT.